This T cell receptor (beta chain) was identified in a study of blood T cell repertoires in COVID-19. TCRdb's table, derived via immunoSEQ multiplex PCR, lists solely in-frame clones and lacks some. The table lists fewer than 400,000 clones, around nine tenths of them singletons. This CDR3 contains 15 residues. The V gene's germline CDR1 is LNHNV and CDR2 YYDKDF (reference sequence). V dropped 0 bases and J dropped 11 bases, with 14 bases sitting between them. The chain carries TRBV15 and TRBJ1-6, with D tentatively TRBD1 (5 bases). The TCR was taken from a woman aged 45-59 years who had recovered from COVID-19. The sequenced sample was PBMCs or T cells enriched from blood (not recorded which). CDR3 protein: CATSRDRRAGTPLHF. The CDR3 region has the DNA TGTGCCACCAGCAGAGATCGTCGCGCAGGGACACCCCTCCACTTT.